This is a list of T cell receptor beta chains from one sample in a study of T cell responses to AZD1222 COVID-19 vaccine. The method was immunoSEQ multiplex PCR; TCRdb's version includes in-frame clones alone and lacks a portion of them. The table lists just under 90,000 clones, 88% of them singletons. Sequencing was performed on peripheral blood, taken on day 0 of AZD1222 vaccination. The source is an adult in good health. Each CDR3 is given with its conserved first and last residue. Each record gives: D gene, V gene, J gene, clone size, CDR3 DNA, CDR3 protein. A D gene is named only where the DNA matches it firmly. A clone size is listed for some rows: how often the clone was seen (once, few, many), or a class if it is expanded.

.	TRBV19	TRBJ1-2	.	TGTGCCAGTAGGGCAGGGGCCGACTATGGCTACACCTTC	CASRAGADYGYTF
TRBD1	TRBV28	TRBJ1-6	.	TGTGCCAGCAGTCTGACAGGGTCTAATAATTCACCCCTCCACTTT	CASSLTGSNNSPLHF
TRBD1	TRBV7-9	TRBJ1-4	.	TGTGCCAGCAGCGCGGGACAGGGGTTAAAAACTAATGAAAAACTGTTTTTT	CASSAGQGLKTNEKLFF
TRBD2	TRBV7-9	TRBJ2-7	once	TGTGCCAGCAGCTTGTGGTCTAGCGGGAGTAACTACGAGCAGTACTTC	CASSLWSSGSNYEQYF
.	TRBV6-2/TRBV6-3	TRBJ2-1	.	TGTGCCAGCAGTTTTAGTCTCCACTACAATGAGCAGTTCTTC	CASSFSLHYNEQFF
TRBD1	TRBV24-1	TRBJ1-4	.	TGTGCCACCAGTGACCGAGCCGGGACAGGGCACGAAAAACTGTTTTTT	CATSDRAGTGHEKLFF
.	TRBV29-1	TRBJ2-5	.	TGCAGCTACGACATTGGGGAGACCCAGTACTTC	CSYDIGETQYF
.	TRBV2	TRBJ1-4	.	TGTGCCAGCAATCAAGAGGGGTTCCTGTTTTTT	CASNQEGFLFF
.	TRBV5-1	TRBJ2-1	few	TGCGCCAGCAGCTTAGGCTCTTATGAGCAGTTCTTC	CASSLGSYEQFF
.	TRBV5-4	TRBJ2-3	few	TGTGCCAGCAGCCGCCCAGAGGCGGGGAACACAGATACGCAGTATTTT	CASSRPEAGNTDTQYF
.	TRBV2	TRBJ2-1	.	TGTGCCAGCAGTTACTCTAGGGGCGGATACAATGAGCAGTTCTTC	CASSYSRGGYNEQFF
.	TRBV6-2/TRBV6-3	TRBJ1-1	.	TGTGCCAGCAGTTACCCTTTAGGAAAAGCTTTCTTT	CASSYPLGKAFF
.	TRBV28	TRBJ1-1	.	TGTGCCAGCACTAAGACAGCGATGAACACTGAAGCTTTCTTT	CASTKTAMNTEAFF
.	TRBV5-1	TRBJ2-7	.	TGCGCCAGCAGCTCCAACCACAGGGTCAGCGAGCAGTACTTC	CASSSNHRVSEQYF
.	TRBV7-9	TRBJ1-3	.	TGTGCCAGCTTGGAGGGAGCGTCTGGAAACACCATATATTTT	CASLEGASGNTIYF
.	TRBV7-2	TRBJ1-5	.	TGTGCCAGCAGGGGTGGGACCGTCAATCAGCCCCAGCATTTT	CASRGGTVNQPQHF
.	TRBV5-1	TRBJ1-4	.	TGCGCCAGCAGCTTAACAGTTTGGGATGCAACTAATGAAAAACTGTTTTTT	CASSLTVWDATNEKLFF
.	TRBV28	TRBJ2-6	few	TGTGCCAGCAGTGCTAGTACTAGCAGCTCTGGGGCCAACGTCCTGACTTTC	CASSASTSSSGANVLTF
TRBD1	TRBV7-8	TRBJ1-5	.	TGTGCCAGCAGCGAGGGACAGGGAAGCAATCAGCCCCAGCATTTT	CASSEGQGSNQPQHF
.	TRBV6-5	TRBJ2-7	.	TGTGCCAGCAAAGCGTATGCCAGGTGGACCTACGAGCAGTACTTC	CASKAYARWTYEQYF
.	TRBV27	TRBJ2-1	.	TGTGCCAGCAGTTTCTCCTCTTACAATGAGCAGTTCTTC	CASSFSSYNEQFF
TRBD2	TRBV30	TRBJ2-1	.	TGTGCCTGGAGTCGAAAAACGGGGGGCTCCTACAATGAGCAGTTCTTC	CAWSRKTGGSYNEQFF
TRBD1	TRBV5-1	TRBJ2-1	.	TGCGCCAGCAGCTCAACAGGGGACTACAATGAGCAGTTCTTC	CASSSTGDYNEQFF
.	TRBV28	TRBJ2-7	.	TGTGCCAGCAGTTGGCGGTGGGGAGCCTACGAGCAGTACTTC	CASSWRWGAYEQYF
.	TRBV5-6	TRBJ2-7	.	TGTGCCAGCAGCTTCCAAGTAAGAGACGAGCAGTACTTC	CASSFQVRDEQYF
.	TRBV5-6	TRBJ1-5	.	TGTGCCAGCAGCAGAGGGAATCAGCCCCAGCATTTT	CASSRGNQPQHF
.	TRBV27	TRBJ2-7	.	TGTGCCAGCAGTATCACGGGACAAATCTACGAGCAGTACTTC	CASSITGQIYEQYF
.	TRBV18	TRBJ2-7	.	TGTGCCAGCTCACCAAGGCCTACCTACGAGCAGTACTTC	CASSPRPTYEQYF
.	TRBV29-1	TRBJ2-2	.	TGCAGCGTACTACAAGGGAACACCGGGGAGCTGTTTTTT	CSVLQGNTGELFF
TRBD1	TRBV10-1	TRBJ1-1	.	TGCGCCAGCAGCGCCGGGACAGGGGCCTTAAACACTGAAGCTTTCTTT	CASSAGTGALNTEAFF
TRBD1	TRBV27	TRBJ2-7	.	TGTGCCAGCAGAACAGGGGCCTCCTACGAGCAGTACTTC	CASRTGASYEQYF
TRBD1	TRBV10-3	TRBJ2-5	.	TGTGCCATCAGTGAGGAAAGACAGGGGGCTAGGGGAGAGACCCAGTACTTC	CAISEERQGARGETQYF
.	TRBV7-8	TRBJ1-1	few	TGTGCCAGCAGCTCAATCACAGGCGGCAGGGGTGAAGCTTTCTTT	CASSSITGGRGEAFF
.	TRBV19	TRBJ2-2	once	TGTGCCAGTACTATACAAGGCCGTAACACCGGGGAGCTGTTTTTT	CASTIQGRNTGELFF
TRBD1	TRBV11-2	TRBJ1-4	.	TGTGCCAGCAGCGCCGGACAGGGAACAAATGAAAAACTGTTTTTT	CASSAGQGTNEKLFF
.	TRBV7-8	TRBJ2-3	.	TGTGCCAGCAGCCTCAGAGCCCAGATCGCAGATACGCAGTATTTT	CASSLRAQIADTQYF
.	TRBV28	TRBJ1-2	.	TGTGCCAGCACCCCCCCTGTGGGGTCTGGCTACACCTTC	CASTPPVGSGYTF
.	TRBV7-9	TRBJ1-1	.	TGTGCCAGCAGCTTAAGCGGGAACACTGAAGCTTTCTTT	CASSLSGNTEAFF
.	TRBV12-3/TRBV12-4	TRBJ2-5	.	TGTGCCAGCAGTTTATCAGAGACCCAGTACTTC	CASSLSETQYF
TRBD1	TRBV19	TRBJ1-2	.	TGTGCCAGTAGGTACAGGGGCTATGGCTACACCTTC	CASRYRGYGYTF
TRBD2	TRBV10-2	TRBJ2-3	.	TGCGCCAGTGGATCCCTGCGGGAGGGCCGAGGAGATACGCAGTATTTT	CASGSLREGRGDTQYF